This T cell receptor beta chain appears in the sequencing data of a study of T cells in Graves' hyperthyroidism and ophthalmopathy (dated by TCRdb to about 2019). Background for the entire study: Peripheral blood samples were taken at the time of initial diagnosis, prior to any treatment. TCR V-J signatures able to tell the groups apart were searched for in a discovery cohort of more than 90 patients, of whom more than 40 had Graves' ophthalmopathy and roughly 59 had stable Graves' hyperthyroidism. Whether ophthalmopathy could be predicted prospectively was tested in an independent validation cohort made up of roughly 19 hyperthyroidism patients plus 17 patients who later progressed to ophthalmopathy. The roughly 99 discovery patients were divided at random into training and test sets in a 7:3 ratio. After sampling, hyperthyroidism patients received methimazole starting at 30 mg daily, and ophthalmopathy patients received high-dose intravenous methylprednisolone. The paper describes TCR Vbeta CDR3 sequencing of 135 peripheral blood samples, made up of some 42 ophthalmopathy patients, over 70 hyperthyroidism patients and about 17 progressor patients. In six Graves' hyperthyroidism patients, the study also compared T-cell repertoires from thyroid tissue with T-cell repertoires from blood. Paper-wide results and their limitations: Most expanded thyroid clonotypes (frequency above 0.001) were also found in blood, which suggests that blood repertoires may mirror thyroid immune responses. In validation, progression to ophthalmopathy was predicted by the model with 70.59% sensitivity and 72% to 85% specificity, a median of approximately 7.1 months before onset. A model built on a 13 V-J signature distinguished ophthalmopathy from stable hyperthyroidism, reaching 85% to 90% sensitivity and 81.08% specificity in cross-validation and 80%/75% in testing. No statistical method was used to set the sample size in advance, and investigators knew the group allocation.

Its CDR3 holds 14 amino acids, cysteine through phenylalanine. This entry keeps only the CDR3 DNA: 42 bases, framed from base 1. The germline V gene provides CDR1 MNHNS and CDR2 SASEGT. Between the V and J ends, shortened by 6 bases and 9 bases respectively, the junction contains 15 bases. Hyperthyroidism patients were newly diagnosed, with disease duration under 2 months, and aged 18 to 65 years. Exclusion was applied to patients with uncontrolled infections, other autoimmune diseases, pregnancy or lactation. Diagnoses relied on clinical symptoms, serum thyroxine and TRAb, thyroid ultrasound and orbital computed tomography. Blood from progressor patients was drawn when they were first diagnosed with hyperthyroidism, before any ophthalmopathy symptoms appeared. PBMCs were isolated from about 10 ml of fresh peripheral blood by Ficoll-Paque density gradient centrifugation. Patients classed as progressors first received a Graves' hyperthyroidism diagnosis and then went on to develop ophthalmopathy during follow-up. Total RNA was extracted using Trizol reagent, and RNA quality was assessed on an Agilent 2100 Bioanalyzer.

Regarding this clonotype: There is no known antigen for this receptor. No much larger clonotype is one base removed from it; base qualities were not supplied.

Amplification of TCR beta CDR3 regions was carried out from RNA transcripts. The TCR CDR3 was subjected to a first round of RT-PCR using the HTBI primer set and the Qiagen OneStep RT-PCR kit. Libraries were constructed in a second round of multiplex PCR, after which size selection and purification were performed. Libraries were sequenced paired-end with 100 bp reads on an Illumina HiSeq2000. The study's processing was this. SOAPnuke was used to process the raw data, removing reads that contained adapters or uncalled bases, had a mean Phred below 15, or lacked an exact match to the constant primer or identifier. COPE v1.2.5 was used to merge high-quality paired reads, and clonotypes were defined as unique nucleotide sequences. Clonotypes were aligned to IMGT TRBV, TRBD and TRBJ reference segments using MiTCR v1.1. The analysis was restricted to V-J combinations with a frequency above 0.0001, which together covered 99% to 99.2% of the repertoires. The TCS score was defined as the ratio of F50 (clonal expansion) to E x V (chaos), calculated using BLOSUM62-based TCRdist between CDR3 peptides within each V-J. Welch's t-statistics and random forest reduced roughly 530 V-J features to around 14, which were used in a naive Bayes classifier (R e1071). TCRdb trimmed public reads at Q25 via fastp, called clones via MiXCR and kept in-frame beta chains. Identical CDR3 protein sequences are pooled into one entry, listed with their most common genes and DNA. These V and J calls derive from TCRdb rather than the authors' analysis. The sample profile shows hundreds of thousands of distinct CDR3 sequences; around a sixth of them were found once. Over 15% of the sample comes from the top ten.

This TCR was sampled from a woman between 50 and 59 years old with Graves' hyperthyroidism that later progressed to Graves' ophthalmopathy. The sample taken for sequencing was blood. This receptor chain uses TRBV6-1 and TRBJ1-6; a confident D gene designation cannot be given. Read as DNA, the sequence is TGTGCCAGCAGAAAGAACCCACCGGGTTCACCCCTCCACTTT. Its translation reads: CASRKNPPGSPLHF.